The 19 T cell receptor beta chains presented below share a single source sample, sequenced in a study of T-cell memory formation after mild COVID-19 (TCRdb year 2021). Library preparation was by 5' RACE. Instrument used: Illumina NovaSeq 6000. Through fastp at Q25 and MiXCR, TCRdb rebuilt clones from the public reads, retaining in-frame beta chains. Each entry is one CDR3 protein sequence, shown with its most common DNA and genes. Within this sample are 200,000 to 300,000 distinct CDR3 sequences, with roughly 17% of them counted one time only. Around 21% of the sample is held by the ten biggest clonotypes. The sample taken for sequencing was PBMCs or a T cell subset sorted from them (not recorded which). All receptors come from a young man who had mild COVID-19 (a few samples of this study predate the infection). The sample titles of this study are shuffled in the database, so cell type and time point are left out; the donor was told from shared clones.

This chain connects TRBV5-1 to TRBJ2-7; D possibly corresponds to TRBD1 (5 bases). This CDR3 contains 15 residues. The V gene lost 1 base and the J gene lost 1 base, with 12 bases spanning the gap. CDR1 and CDR2 (germline): SGHRS, YFSETQ. The DNA for the CDR3 is TGCGCCAGCAGCTTGTATGACAGCAAATCCTACGAGCAGTACTTC. It translates to CASSLYDSKSYEQYF.

In its sample, this clonotype was seen a few times. The genes are TRBV4-3 and TRBJ2-1; 8 positions match TRBD2. This CDR3 comprises 17 residues. J lost 5 bases, V lost 0 bases, and 9 bases had no gene match. CDR1 and CDR2 (germline): LGHNA, YSLEER. CDR3 region: CASSQENLAGLDNEQFF. The CDR3 nucleotides are TGCGCCAGCAGCCAAGAAAACCTAGCGGGTCTTGACAATGAGCAGTTCTTC.

This clonotype came up a few times. The V gene is TRBV6-2 or TRBV6-3, the J gene TRBJ2-6, with D unresolved. The length of the CDR3 is 16 residues. V was shortened by 5 bases and J by 0 bases, with 11 bases between the two germline ends. Germline CDR1 and CDR2: MNHEY and SVGEGT. The CDR3 sequence: CASSIGPLSGANVLTF. The CDR3 nucleotides read TGTGCCAGCAGTATAGGACCGCTCTCTGGGGCCAACGTCCTGACTTTC.

V gene TRBV10-3 combines with J gene TRBJ2-3; 10 bases match TRBD1. The V gene end was trimmed by 7 bases and the J gene end by 3 bases; junction bases not matched to a gene: 4. The CDR3 is made up of 14 amino acids. Germline V gene data show CDR1 as ENHRY and CDR2 as SYGVKD. In DNA form, the CDR3 reads TGTGCCATCAAAGGGACAGGGGAGACAGATACGCAGTATTTT. Its protein is CAIKGTGETDTQYF.

V usage is TRBV7-9 and J usage is TRBJ2-3; 8 bases agree with TRBD2. Germline V CDR1 and CDR2: SEHNR, FQNEAQ (reference sequence). This CDR3 is built from 15 residues. The V gene end was trimmed by 4 bases and the J gene end by 4 bases; junction bases not matched to a gene: 7. The CDR3 protein is CASSSDGGAADTQYF. In DNA, the CDR3 is TGTGCCAGCAGCTCGGACGGGGGGGCCGCAGATACGCAGTATTTT.

This clonotype showed up just a few times. The chain recombines TRBV5-1 with TRBJ2-2; D uncertain. Trimming took off 1 base at V and 4 bases at J, with 8 bases between the two ends. CDR3 length: 14 residues. Germline-derived CDR1 and CDR2 are SGHRS and YFSETQ. The CDR3 protein is CASSLLRTTGELFF. The CDR3 DNA sequence: TGCGCCAGCAGCTTGCTCCGGACCACCGGGGAGCTGTTTTTT.

This clonotype was observed at least ten times. CDR3 coding DNA: TGTGCCAGCAGCTTTCAGCGGGGGGACAATGAGCAGTTCTTC. It translates to CASSFQRGDNEQFF. The rearrangement joins TRBV7-2 to TRBJ2-1; TRBD2 aligns across 9 bases. The CDR3 has 14 residues. V lost 3 bases and J lost 5; bases outside the gene matches: 2. Germline CDR1 SGHTA, CDR2 FQGNSA.

The CDR3 here is CSATSGGASEQFF. DNA for the CDR3: TGCAGCGCCACTAGCGGGGGGGCGAGTGAGCAGTTCTTC. J is TRBJ2-1 and V is TRBV29-1; 13 nucleotides line up with TRBD2. CDR1 is SQVTM and CDR2 is ANQGSEA in the germline V gene. V shed 7 bases and J 9 bases; nucleotides not matched to a gene: 6. This CDR3 comprises 13 residues.

CDR3 sequence reads: CASSVDPGGQFF. DNA of the CDR3: TGTGCCAGCAGCGTAGATCCGGGGGGGCAGTTCTTC. The chain has TRBV9 and TRBJ2-1; 7 bases align to TRBD2. This CDR3 region has 12 residues. CDR1 is SGDLS and CDR2 is YYNGEE in the germline V gene. V lost 0 bases to trimming and J lost 12 bases; unmatched junction nucleotides: 3.

V gene TRBV11-2 combines with J gene TRBJ2-5; weak D call: TRBD2 (6 bases). V lost 6 bases and J lost 0, with 14 bases in between. The CDR3 runs to 15 residues. The V gene's germline CDR1 is SGHAT and CDR2 FQNNGV. The CDR3 sequence is CASREGRWDQETQYF. In DNA, the CDR3 is TGTGCCAGCAGGGAGGGGCGTTGGGACCAAGAGACCCAGTACTTC.

This clonotype has at least ten counts. This sequence joins TRBV4-1 and TRBJ2-7, with a weak D call TRBD1 (6 bases). This CDR3 comprises 19 residues. Trimming stripped 1 base from V and 1 base from J, with 23 bases between. Germline CDR1 is MGHRA and CDR2 is YSYEKL. The CDR3 nucleotides read TGCGCCAGCAGCCAAGGAGGGGTGTGGGCAGGGGCCGCTTCCTACGAGCAGTACTTC. The encoded protein is CASSQGGVWAGAASYEQYF.

A single count supports this clonotype. The gene calls are TRBV7-2 and TRBJ2-2; D might be TRBD1 (6 bases). The CDR3 totals 14 residues. V shed 3 bases and J shed 4 bases, with 9 bases lying between them. Germline V gene sequence: CDR1 SGHTA, CDR2 FQGNSA. CDR3 nucleotides: TGTGCCAGCAGCTTGGACAGCCTCACCGGGGAGCTGTTTTTT. Protein sequence: CASSLDSLTGELFF.

This clonotype was observed a few times. The V gene is TRBV28, the J gene TRBJ1-5; possibly TRBD1 for D (5 bases). CDR1 is MDHEN, CDR2 SYDVKM, per germline. The CDR3 runs 14 residues. Trimming removed 6 bases at V and 3 bases at J, with 12 bases between. In DNA, the CDR3 is TGTGCCAGCAGATTGACAGAACTCAATCAGCCCCAGCATTTT. This codes for CASRLTELNQPQHF.

This clonotype came up many times. V is TRBV20-1 and J is TRBJ2-7, with TRBD1 as a possible D gene (5 bases). V lost 6 bases, J lost 0 bases, and 15 bases lay in between. CDR3 size: 14 residues. Germline CDR1 reads DFQATT; CDR2 reads SNEGSKA (reference sequence). The CDR3 nucleotides are TGCAGTGCGCACAGGCTACAGAACTCCTACGAGCAGTACTTC. It encodes CSAHRLQNSYEQYF.

The CDR3 sequence is CASSVQGFEQYF. The DNA of the CDR3 is TGTGCCAGCAGCGTACAGGGGTTCGAGCAGTACTTC. The V call is TRBV11-2, the J call TRBJ2-7; 7 bases are shared with TRBD1. Germline V lookup: CDR1 SGHAT, CDR2 FQNNGV. CDR3 length equals 12 residues. Trimming at V came to 5 bases and at J to 6 bases, leaving 4 bases not matched to a gene. Based on the CDR3 plus reference TRBV11-2 and TRBJ2-7, the full variable domain is EAGVAQSPRYKIIEKRQSVAFWCNPISGHATLYWYQQILGQGPKLLIQFQNNGVVDDSQLPKDRFSAERLKGVDSTLKIQPAKLEDSAVYLCASSVQGFEQYFGPGTRLTVT.

The chain employs TRBV6-5 and TRBJ1-1; D not resolved. The CDR3 consists of 13 residues. The V and J ends lost 2 bases and 4 bases respectively, with 8 bases between them. CDR1 and CDR2 from the germline V gene are MNHEY and SVGAGI. CDR3 loop: CASSYRTSTEAFF. The CDR3 nucleotides read TGTGCCAGCAGTTACCGGACCAGCACTGAAGCTTTCTTT.

Only a few counts were recorded for this clonotype. The chain recombines TRBV5-1 with TRBJ2-7; perhaps TRBD1 as D (5 bases). Germline V gene sequence: CDR1 SGHRS, CDR2 YFSETQ. The CDR3 is 14 residues long. The V end lost 1 base, the J end lost 1 base, and 9 bases lay between the germline ends. DNA of the CDR3: TGCGCCAGCAGCTTGACTCCAGGGTCCTACGAGCAGTACGTC. This codes for CASSLTPGSYEQYV.

In its sample, this clonotype was seen many times. The genes are TRBV5-1 and TRBJ2-3; TRBD1 matches at 8 bases. Germline loops: CDR1 SGHRS, CDR2 YFSETQ. CDR3 length equals 16 residues. Trimming at V came to 0 bases and at J to 1 base, leaving 4 bases not matched to a gene. The CDR3 loop reads CASSLAVTGGTDTQYF. The CDR3, as DNA: TGCGCCAGCAGCTTGGCCGTGACAGGGGGCACAGATACGCAGTATTTT.

This clonotype has a handful of counts. The chain recombines TRBV5-1 with TRBJ1-2; 10 bases map to TRBD1. Per germline, CDR1 SGHRS and CDR2 YFSETQ. Trimming removed 2 bases from V and 0 bases from J; junction bases left unmatched: 10. CDR3 length: 18 residues. The CDR3 loop is CASSFSTGGVIANYGYTF. The CDR3 region has the DNA TGCGCCAGCAGCTTTTCGACAGGGGGCGTAATAGCTAACTATGGCTACACCTTC.